The next 30 T cell receptor beta chains were all read from a single sample in a study of cytotoxic CD8 clonotypes in ibrutinib-treated CLL. Sequencing was performed with immunoSEQ multiplex PCR; in TCRdb, only in-frame clones are kept and a portion is missing. The sample lists about 160,000 clones; approximately 84% were seen once. Sequenced here: PBMCs, sampled after 24 months of ibrutinib treatment. All receptors derive from a human donor with chronic lymphocytic leukemia.

This clone was detected only a few times. The chain couples TRBV11-3 to TRBJ2-3; D may be TRBD2 (5 bases). This CDR3 comprises 12 residues. Trimming pared 0 bases from V and 8 bases from J, leaving 6 bases between. From germline, CDR1 is SGHNT and CDR2 YENEEA. For the CDR3, the DNA is TGTGCCAGCAGCTTAGACCGGGGTACGCAGTATTTT. This gives the protein CASSLDRGTQYF.

The CDR3 DNA is TGTGCCAGCAGTTACGCCAGGGGGACTAATGAAAAACTGTTTTTT. It is translated as CASSYARGTNEKLFF. V and J are TRBV6-5 and TRBJ1-4; 7 bases line up with TRBD1. The CDR3 has 15 amino acids. J was trimmed by 2 bases and V by 2 bases; bases with no gene match: 2. The germline V gene encodes CDR1 MNHEY and CDR2 SVGAGI.

The chain couples TRBV6-1 to TRBJ2-3, with 12 bases that match TRBD2. V trimming: 2 bases; J trimming: 5 bases; junction bases outside the gene matches: 8. The CDR3 extends over 17 amino acids. Germline V lookup: CDR1 MNHNS, CDR2 SASEGT. In DNA, the CDR3 is TGTGCCAGCAGTGAATCTAGCGGGAGGGGGTTGGGAGATACGCAGTATTTT. Translation: CASSESSGRGLGDTQYF.

The rearrangement uses TRBV29-1 and TRBJ1-2; the D is unclear. CDR3 size: 11 residues. Trimming stripped 4 bases from V and 1 base from J, with 4 bases between. Germline V gene data show CDR1 as SQVTM and CDR2 as ANQGSEA. The CDR3 loop is CSVGHNYGYTF. DNA of the CDR3: TGCAGCGTTGGGCATAACTATGGCTACACCTTC.

The chain combines TRBV30 with TRBJ2-3, with D uncertain. Germline CDR1 is GTSNPN and CDR2 is SVGIG (reference sequence). The CDR3 contains 14 residues. V lost 2 bases and J 1 base, leaving 10 bases between the germline ends. The DNA for the CDR3 is TGTGCCTGGAGTTATTCACCTGGCACAGATACGCAGTATTTT. The encoded protein is CAWSYSPGTDTQYF. Together with reference TRBV30 and TRBJ2-3, the CDR3 gives the full variable domain: SQTIHQWPATLVQPVGSPLSLECTVEGTSNPNLYWYRQAAGRGLQLLFYSVGIGQISSEVPQNLSASRPQDRQFILSSKKLLLSDSGFYLCAWSYSPGTDTQYFGPGTRLTVL.

This clone occurred once. The chain carries TRBV5-4 and TRBJ2-7; D unclear. Germline V gene sequence: CDR1 SGHNT, CDR2 YYREEE (reference sequence). Trimming took off 3 bases at V and 0 bases at J, with 7 bases between the two ends. The CDR3 spans 13 residues. The CDR3: CASSSQNSYEQYF. The CDR3 coding sequence is TGTGCCAGCAGCTCCCAAAACTCCTACGAGCAGTACTTC.

The chain employs TRBV18 and TRBJ1-5; 8 bases are shared with TRBD1. With V trimmed by 1 base and J by 0 bases, 5 bases remained unmatched. The length of the CDR3 is 17 residues. Germline CDR1 and CDR2: KGHSH and LQKENI. DNA for the CDR3: TGTGCCAGCTCACCACTGGGACAGGCTAATAGCAATCAGCCCCAGCATTTT. This encodes CASSPLGQANSNQPQHF.

This clone was recorded once. The genes are TRBV7-9 and TRBJ1-2, with 9 bases aligning to TRBD1. Germline V gives CDR1 SEHNR, CDR2 FQNEAQ (reference sequence). The CDR3 loop spans 14 amino acids. With 6 bases clipped from V and 8 bases from J, the junction kept 10 bases outside the gene matches. CDR3 bases: TGTGCCAGCAGAGGGGACAGGGATCTGAGGGGCTACACCTTC. Protein sequence: CASRGDRDLRGYTF.

The chain carries TRBV2 and TRBJ2-2, with TRBD2 matching over 11 bases. The V gene end was trimmed by 5 bases and the J gene end by 5 bases; junction bases not matched to a gene: 10. Germline assignment: CDR1 SNHLY and CDR2 FYNNEI. The CDR3 extends over 17 amino acids. The CDR3 nucleotides are TGTGCCAGCAGTCGCCCCTCGGTAGCGGGGGGGACCGGGGAGCTGTTTTTT. This codes for CASSRPSVAGGTGELFF.

The chain joins TRBV7-2 to TRBJ2-3; D uncertain. Germline-derived CDR1 and CDR2 are SGHTA and FQGNSA. This CDR3 comprises 12 residues. Trimming shortened V by 6 bases and J by 2 bases, and 6 bases separated the two germline ends. The CDR3 DNA sequence: TGTGCCAGCAGTTTTTACACAGATACGCAGTATTTT. Amino acids: CASSFYTDTQYF.

The V gene is TRBV5-1, the J gene TRBJ1-2; D is unclear. Trimming removed 5 bases from V and 3 bases from J, with 8 bases in between. CDR1 is SGHRS and CDR2 is YFSETQ in the germline V gene. The CDR3 is 12 amino acids. Here the CDR3 DNA reads TGCGCCAGCAGGGTCCAGGACTATGGCTACACCTTC. Its translation: CASRVQDYGYTF.

V is TRBV10-3 and J is TRBJ2-3; D possibly corresponds to TRBD1 (5 bases). The germline V gene has CDR1 ENHRY and CDR2 SYGVKD. The CDR3 runs 17 residues. V lost 4 bases and J 3 bases, leaving 20 bases between the germline ends. The CDR3 sequence is CAISATQALGITDTQYF. The CDR3 nucleotides read TGTGCCATCAGTGCTACACAGGCCCTGGGGATTACAGATACGCAGTATTTT.

The chain links TRBV5-1 to TRBJ2-3, with 7 nucleotides matching TRBD1. This CDR3 has 16 amino acids. V dropped 4 bases and J dropped 0; count of bases not matched to a gene: 8. CDR1 is SGHRS, CDR2 YFSETQ, per germline. The chain's CDR3 is CASSPGQVYSTDTQYF. The DNA of the CDR3 is TGCGCCAGCAGCCCCGGACAGGTTTATAGCACAGATACGCAGTATTTT.

V usage is TRBV29-1 and J usage is TRBJ2-5; perhaps TRBD2 as D (7 bases). The CDR3 loop spans 14 amino acids. CDR1 SQVTM and CDR2 ANQGSEA come from the germline V gene. The ends were cut back, 6 bases at V and 4 bases at J, with 18 bases in the middle. The CDR3 region has the DNA TGCAGCGTCCGTCGGAGGGGGGGAGGAGAGACCCAGTACTTC. Translated, it gives CSVRRRGGGETQYF.

The CDR3 spells CSARGIYGYTF. The CDR3 nucleotides are TGCAGTGCGAGGGGGATCTATGGCTACACCTTC. The V and J genes are TRBV20-1 and TRBJ1-2; D might be TRBD1 (6 bases). CDR3 length equals 11 residues. The germline V gene has CDR1 DFQATT and CDR2 SNEGSKA (reference sequence). V was shortened by 6 bases and J by 4 bases, with 9 bases between the two germline ends.

This clone was found once. The gene calls are TRBV28 and TRBJ1-2; 8 bases line up with TRBD1. V lost 6 bases to trimming and J lost 6 bases; unmatched junction nucleotides: 6. CDR3 length equals 13 residues. Germline V gene lookup returns CDR1 MDHEN and CDR2 SYDVKM. As DNA, the CDR3 is TGTGCCAGCAGACCGCAGGGGGCGGATGGCTACACCTTC. It translates to CASRPQGADGYTF.

This clone was picked up one time. V is TRBV21-1 and J is TRBJ1-1; the table gives TRBD1 as D, unverified against the DNA. TRBV21-1 is given as a pseudogene. The CDR3 covers 14 residues. As DNA, the CDR3 is TGTGCCAGCAGGACCAAACAGGGGATTAGCAGAACTTTCTTT. Its protein product is CASRTKQGISRTFF.

The chain uses TRBV30 and TRBJ1-2, with a weak D call TRBD1 (5 bases). The ends were cut back, 5 bases at V and 3 bases at J, with 13 bases in the middle. Germline V lookup: CDR1 GTSNPN, CDR2 SVGIG (reference sequence). The CDR3 loop spans 13 amino acids. The CDR3, as DNA: TGTGCCTGGGGTAGACAGTCGCACTATGGCTACACCTTC. Amino acids: CAWGRQSHYGYTF. The whole variable domain, filled in from reference TRBV30 and TRBJ1-2, reads SQTIHQWPATLVQPVGSPLSLECTVEGTSNPNLYWYRQAAGRGLQLLFYSVGIGQISSEVPQNLSASRPQDRQFILSSKKLLLSDSGFYLCAWGRQSHYGYTFGSGTRLTVV.

V usage is TRBV11-2 and J usage is TRBJ2-5, with TRBD1 matching over 7 bases. Germline CDR1 reads SGHAT; CDR2 reads FQNNGV. Trimming cost V 1 base and J 3 bases; bases outside gene matches: 11. The CDR3 has 17 residues. In nucleotides, the CDR3 is TGTGCCAGCAGCTTAGCTACACACCGGGACAGAAAAGAGACCCAGTACTTC. Its protein is CASSLATHRDRKETQYF.

The chain couples TRBV7-8 to TRBJ1-5, with TRBD1 as a possible D gene (5 bases). The V gene lost 3 bases and the J gene lost 1 base, with 13 bases spanning the gap. CDR3 size: 16 residues. The V gene's germline CDR1 is SGHVS and CDR2 FQNEAQ. The CDR3 sequence is CASSLVGARSNQPQHF. CDR3 DNA: TGTGCCAGCAGCTTGGTAGGGGCGCGGAGCAATCAGCCCCAGCATTTT.

J is TRBJ2-4 and V is TRBV5-6, with unresolved D. The V and J ends lost 4 bases and 0 bases respectively, with 5 bases between them. The CDR3 is 13 amino acids. The germline V gene encodes CDR1 SGHDT and CDR2 YYEEEE. The CDR3 loop is CASSHLAKNIQYF. DNA of the CDR3: TGTGCCAGCAGCCATCTAGCCAAAAACATTCAGTACTTC.

The chain has TRBV30 and TRBJ2-7; 7 nucleotides align to TRBD1. The CDR3 extends over 14 amino acids. Germline CDR1 GTSNPN, CDR2 SVGIG (reference sequence). Germline trimming cut 3 bases from V and 0 bases from J; bases unmatched to any gene: 5. The CDR3 region has the DNA TGTGCCTGGAGGACAGGGCGCGGCTCCTACGAGCAGTACTTC. Amino acid sequence: CAWRTGRGSYEQYF.

The V call is TRBV9, the J call TRBJ2-1; perhaps TRBD1 as D (7 bases). The germline V gene has CDR1 SGDLS and CDR2 YYNGEE. This CDR3 has 15 amino acids. Trimming removed 1 base at V and 8 bases at J, with 16 bases between. CDR3 coding DNA: TGTGCCAGCAGCGTACGGCAGGGGGGTCTCGATGAGCAGTTCTTC. It translates to CASSVRQGGLDEQFF.

The rearrangement joins TRBV6-6 to TRBJ2-1; TRBD2 matches at 8 bases. V dropped 7 bases and J dropped 7; count of bases not matched to a gene: 6. Germline V gene lookup returns CDR1 MNHNY and CDR2 SVGAGI (reference sequence). This CDR3 spans 13 amino acids. CDR3 DNA: TGTGCCAGCAACGCGGGGGGAAGGAATGAGCAGTTCTTC. This translates into CASNAGGRNEQFF.

This clone showed up just a few times. This chain uses TRBV19 with TRBJ1-1, with TRBD1 as a possible D gene (6 bases). Germline assignment: CDR1 LNHDA and CDR2 SQIVND (reference sequence). The CDR3 runs to 14 residues. Trimming removed 7 bases from V and 3 bases from J, with 15 bases in between. The CDR3 loop reads CASNDRGLYTEAFF. The CDR3 DNA sequence: TGTGCCAGTAATGATCGGGGGCTATACACTGAAGCTTTCTTT.

The J gene is TRBJ1-1, the V gene TRBV27, with D tentatively TRBD1 (5 bases). This CDR3 region has 15 residues. Germline loops: CDR1 MNHEY, CDR2 SMNVEV (reference sequence). V shed 8 bases and J shed 1 base, with 17 bases lying between them. The CDR3 protein is CASAYRGHSNTEAFF. The CDR3 bases are TGTGCCAGCGCGTACCGCGGACATTCGAACACTGAAGCTTTCTTT.

V and J are TRBV5-4 and TRBJ2-5; D unclear. The V and J ends lost 2 bases and 2 bases respectively, with 10 bases between them. Germline V gene lookup returns CDR1 SGHNT and CDR2 YYREEE (reference sequence). The CDR3 runs to 14 residues. The CDR3 nucleotides read TGTGCCAGCAGCTTTCGAATCGAGCAAGAGACCCAGTACTTC. It yields the protein CASSFRIEQETQYF.

This clone was recorded once. This rearrangement joins TRBV19 to TRBJ2-5; TRBD1 matches at 10 bases. The CDR3 has 14 amino acids. CDR1 and CDR2 (germline): LNHDA, SQIVND (reference sequence). Trimming at V came to 4 bases and at J to 7 bases, leaving 6 bases not matched to a gene. CDR3 nucleotide sequence: TGTGCCAGTAGTAAGACAGGGGGCGCGGGGACCCAGTACTTC. It translates to CASSKTGGAGTQYF.

The chain recombines TRBV29-1 with TRBJ1-1; 8 positions match TRBD1. The J segment lost 0 bases and the V segment lost 5 bases, leaving 5 bases of the junction unmatched. Germline V gives CDR1 SQVTM, CDR2 ANQGSEA. This CDR3 has 14 residues. The CDR3 DNA sequence: TGCAGCGTTCATGTGGGACAGGTGAACACTGAAGCTTTCTTT. This sequence encodes CSVHVGQVNTEAFF.

The V call is TRBV30, the J call TRBJ1-5; D is uncertain. The CDR3 contains 11 residues. Germline assignment: CDR1 GTSNPN and CDR2 SVGIG (reference sequence). V was shortened by 5 bases and J by 4 bases, with 6 bases between the two germline ends. The CDR3 bases are TGTGCCTGGGGAACTAATCAGCCCCAGCATTTT. Protein product: CAWGTNQPQHF. Based on the CDR3 plus reference TRBV30 and TRBJ1-5, the full variable domain is SQTIHQWPATLVQPVGSPLSLECTVEGTSNPNLYWYRQAAGRGLQLLFYSVGIGQISSEVPQNLSASRPQDRQFILSSKKLLLSDSGFYLCAWGTNQPQHFGDGTRLSIL.